The text below deals with one T cell receptor (beta chain). Per the germline V gene, CDR1 is SGHKS and CDR2 is YYEKEE (reference sequence). V was trimmed by 0 bases and J by 3 bases, leaving 13 bases between them. This CDR3 is 16 amino acids long. This entry belongs to a study of blood T cell repertoires in COVID-19. Overall study: Samples representing acute and convalescent COVID-19 were sourced from the United States, Italy and Spain.

A Seattle source enrolled patients during active infection and followed them longitudinally. How the authors handled the data: From reference gene primer amplification, estimates of nucleated cell counts were derived. The method was immunoSEQ multiplex PCR; TCRdb's version includes in-frame clones alone and lacks a portion of them. Clonal size and the V and J genes are those of that table, whereas D and trimming came from the DNA. The profile shows some 75,000 clones, around 80% of them singletons. The specimen was peripheral blood. The V call is TRBV5-5, the J call TRBJ1-5; D is possibly TRBD1 (5 bases). The TCR was taken from a man aged 45-65 years with COVID-19, enrolled during active disease. CDR3 nucleotides: TGTGCCAGCAGCTTGGGACAGAGAGTTGACAATCAGCCCCAGCATTTT. Encoded protein: CASSLGQRVDNQPQHF.